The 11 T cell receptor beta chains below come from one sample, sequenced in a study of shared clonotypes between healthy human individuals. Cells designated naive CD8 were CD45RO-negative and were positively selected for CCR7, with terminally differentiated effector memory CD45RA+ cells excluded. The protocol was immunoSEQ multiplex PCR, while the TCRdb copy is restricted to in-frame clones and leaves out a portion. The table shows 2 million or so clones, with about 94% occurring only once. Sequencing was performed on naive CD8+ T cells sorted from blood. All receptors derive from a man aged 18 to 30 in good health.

The CDR3 spells CASSLDTAGGPNEQYF. The CDR3 region has the DNA TGTGCCAGCAGCTTAGATACCGCGGGAGGTCCCAACGAGCAGTACTTC. V and J are TRBV7-9 and TRBJ2-7, with 8 bases lining up with TRBD2. Germline CDR1 is SEHNR and CDR2 is FQNEAQ (reference sequence). The CDR3 contains 16 residues. Trimming took 1 base from V and 5 from J; bases not matched to a gene: 10.

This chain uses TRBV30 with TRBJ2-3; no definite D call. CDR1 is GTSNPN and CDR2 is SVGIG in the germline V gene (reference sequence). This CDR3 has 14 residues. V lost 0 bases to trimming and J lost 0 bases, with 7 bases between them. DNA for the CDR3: TGTGCCTGGAGTGTTATCAGTAGCACAGATACGCAGTATTTT. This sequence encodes CAWSVISSTDTQYF.

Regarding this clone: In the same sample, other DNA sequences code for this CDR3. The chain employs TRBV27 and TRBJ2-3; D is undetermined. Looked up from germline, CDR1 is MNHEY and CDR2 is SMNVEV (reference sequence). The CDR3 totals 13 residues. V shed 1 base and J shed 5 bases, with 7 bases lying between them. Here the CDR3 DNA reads TGTGCCAGCAGTTTATATTCGGGAGATACGCAGTATTTT. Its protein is CASSLYSGDTQYF.

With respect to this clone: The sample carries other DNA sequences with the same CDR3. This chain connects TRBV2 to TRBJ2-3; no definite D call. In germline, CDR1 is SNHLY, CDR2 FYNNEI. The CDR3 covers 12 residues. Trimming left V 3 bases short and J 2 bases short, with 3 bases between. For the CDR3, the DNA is TGTGCCAGCAGTGACTCCACAGATACGCAGTATTTT. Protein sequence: CASSDSTDTQYF.

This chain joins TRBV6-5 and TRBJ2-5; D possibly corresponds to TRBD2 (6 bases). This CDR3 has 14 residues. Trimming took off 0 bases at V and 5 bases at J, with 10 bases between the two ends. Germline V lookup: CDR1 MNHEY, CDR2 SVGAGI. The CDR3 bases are TGTGCCAGCAGTTACTCGTCGGGAGTGGAGACCCAGTACTTC. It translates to CASSYSSGVETQYF.

The DNA for the CDR3 is TGTGCCAGCAGGCAACAGGGTGGGCGTCGTGATGGCTACACCTTC. Translation gives CASRQQGGRRDGYTF. The chain recombines TRBV5-4 with TRBJ1-2, with D possibly being TRBD1 (6 bases). The V end lost 5 bases, the J end lost 6 bases, and 20 bases lay between the germline ends. CDR1 is SGHNT, CDR2 YYREEE, per germline (reference sequence). The CDR3 length is 15 residues.

CDR3 residues: CASSPHPYNSPLHF. CDR3 in DNA: TGTGCCAGCAGTCCGCATCCGTATAATTCACCCCTCCACTTT. V usage is TRBV27 and J usage is TRBJ1-6; D unresolved. In germline, CDR1 is MNHEY, CDR2 SMNVEV (reference sequence). This CDR3 is built from 14 residues. V lost 5 bases and J lost 4, with 9 bases in between.

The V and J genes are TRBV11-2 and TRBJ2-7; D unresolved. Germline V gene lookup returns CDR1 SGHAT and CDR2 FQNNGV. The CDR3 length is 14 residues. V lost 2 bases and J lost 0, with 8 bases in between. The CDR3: CASSLMPDSYEQYF. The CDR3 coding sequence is TGTGCCAGCAGCTTAATGCCAGACTCCTACGAGCAGTACTTC.

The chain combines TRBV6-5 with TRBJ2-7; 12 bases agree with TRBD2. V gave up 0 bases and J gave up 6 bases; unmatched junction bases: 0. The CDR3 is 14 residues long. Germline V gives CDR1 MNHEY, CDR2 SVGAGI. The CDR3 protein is CASSYSLAGGEQYF. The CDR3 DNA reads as TGTGCCAGCAGTTACTCACTAGCGGGAGGCGAGCAGTACTTC.

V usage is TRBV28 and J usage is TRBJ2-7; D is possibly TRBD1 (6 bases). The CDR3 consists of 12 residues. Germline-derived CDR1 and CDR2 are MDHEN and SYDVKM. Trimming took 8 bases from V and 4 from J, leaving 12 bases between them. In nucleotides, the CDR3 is TGTGCCAGCTGGGACAACCGATACGAGCAGTACTTC. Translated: CASWDNRYEQYF.

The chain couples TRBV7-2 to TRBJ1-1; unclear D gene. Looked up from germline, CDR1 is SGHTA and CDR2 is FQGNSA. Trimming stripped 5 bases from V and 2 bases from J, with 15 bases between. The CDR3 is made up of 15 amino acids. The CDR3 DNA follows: TGTGCCAGCAGCGATTTGGGGTTCCTTAACACTGAAGCTTTCTTT. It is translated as CASSDLGFLNTEAFF.